This T cell receptor beta chain was sequenced in a study of blood T cell repertoires in COVID-19. In germline, CDR1 is LNHNV, CDR2 YYDKDF (reference sequence). V lost 6 bases, J lost 4 bases, and 7 bases stayed unmatched. CDR3 length: 15 residues. Methods used by the authors: Reference gene primer amplification gave estimated nucleated cell counts. TCRdb's table, derived via immunoSEQ multiplex PCR, lists solely in-frame clones and lacks some. V, J and clone size are taken as reported in that table, and D and trimming were inferred from the DNA itself. The repertoire includes 180,000 or so clones, roughly 86% of them detected once, and roughly 7.1% sits in the top ten.

The source material was peripheral blood. The chain joins TRBV15 to TRBJ2-1; 9 positions match TRBD2. The sequence derives from a man between 35 and 55 years old who had recovered from COVID-19. CDR3 sequence reads: CATSPERGVYNEQFF. CDR3 DNA: TGTGCCACCAGTCCCGAGCGGGGGGTTTACAATGAGCAGTTCTTC.